The clone carrying this T cell receptor (beta chain) was seen ten or more times. These data belong to a study of T cells after posttransplantation cyclophosphamide. The repertoire was sequenced with immunoSEQ multiplex PCR; TCRdb's copy has only in-frame clones and lacks some. The sample presents approximately 10,000 clones, none singletons. Cyclophosphamide on days +3 and +4 followed busulfan-fludarabine conditioning and a marrow graft. The CDR3 extends over 12 amino acids. V shed 5 bases and J shed 6 bases, with 10 bases lying between them. In germline, CDR1 is MNHEY, CDR2 SVGAGI. This TCR was recovered from a female patient in her forties who received an allogeneic stem cell transplant from a related donor, was CMV-positive, and had no GVHD. Some T cells may have come from the graft donor. Sequences were derived from PBMCs, sampled after allogeneic stem cell transplant with posttransplant cyclophosphamide. The chain joins TRBV6-5 to TRBJ1-2; possible D gene TRBD1, 6 bases. In nucleotides, the CDR3 is TGTGCCAGCAGTGCGGGACAAAATGGCTACACCTTC. Protein: CASSAGQNGYTF.